This T cell receptor beta chain was sequenced in a study of Ad26.COV2.S vaccination and SARS-CoV-2 variants (dated by TCRdb to the early 2020s). Regarding the research as a whole: Donors in the vaccine arm were drawn from COV1001, a multicentre, randomized, double-blind, placebo-controlled phase I-IIa trial testing Ad26.COV2.S in healthy adults. TCRbeta repertoire sequencing was used to assess the specificity and breadth of SARS-CoV-2-reactive T cell receptors after Ad26.COV2.S vaccination. A total of around 32 samples were included in the TCR-sequenced set, comprising around 20 Ad26.COV2.S vaccine recipients, 5 placebo recipients and 8 SARS-CoV-2 convalescent individuals. Investigators remained blinded to trial group allocation during experiments and outcome assessment. Trial participants were randomized into five groups of five: low-dose or high-dose Ad26.COV2.S given once or twice, or placebo on both occasions. Ad26.COV2.S was administered intramuscularly at a dose of 5x10^10 or 1x10^11 viral particles, either as one shot or as two shots given 56 days apart.

This clone has only one observation. Its target antigen remains unknown. Base qualities are not at hand, and no much larger clone is one base apart. TCRbeta CDR3 regions were sequenced with the immunoSEQ Assay. After extraction, genomic DNA underwent amplification by bias-controlled multiplex PCR, followed by high-throughput sequencing. In the original analysis: To quantify the absolute abundance of every unique TCRbeta CDR3 region, sequences were collapsed and filtered. T cell fraction was estimated by normalizing TCRbeta template counts to usable DNA, which was measured by amplifying reference genes present in all nucleated cells. Repertoire TCRs were annotated as SARS-CoV-2-specific when V gene, CDR3 amino acid sequence and J gene were exactly matched to a known reactive TCR set. MIRA supplied the reference SARS-CoV-2 TCR set, which was filtered for enrichment in COVID-19-positive ImmuneCODE repertoires so that public or cross-reactive TCRs were removed. Using the MIRA antigens, annotated TCRs were further analysed by specific ORF or by position within an ORF. Breadth was defined as annotated unique rearrangements over total unique productive rearrangements; depth was the summed frequency of those rearrangements. Group comparisons of TCR breadth used two-sided Wilcoxon rank-sum tests. The immuneACCESS repertoire file appears here via TCRdb, limited to in-frame rearrangements. These files lack a portion of the clones; in checked studies, under half of the deficit traces to unresolved V genes, and the cause of the others is not known. V, J and clone size reflect that table, while D and trimming were determined from the DNA. The sample data list about 480,000 clones, and around 90% of these were observed just once. Together, the top ten hold 9.5% to 15% of the sample.

Overall results and qualifications from the work: Comparable non-spike TCR breadth was observed between vaccine and placebo recipients, consistent with only spike being contained in the vaccine. Comparing responses between vaccine doses or regimens was not something the study was powered to do. After vaccination, spike-specific CD8+ and CD4+ T cell responses were reported to show substantial breadth. The authors noted that the TCR breadth and depth analyses may have underestimated total T cell responses. Compared with placebo recipients, Ad26.COV2.S recipients showed higher spike-specific TCR breadth (P = 0.0014).

The treatment or condition label here, explained by the study, means: roughly 19 received Ad26.COV2.S at low or high dose, single or two shots; roughly five received placebo; per-sample allocation not given. For vaccine and placebo recipients, the sequenced repertoires came from samples collected on day 63 after the first injection. Cohort 1b enrolled around 23 adults aged 18-55 years at a single site in Boston, USA, between 29 July and 7 August 2020. Ad26.COV2.S was a replication-incompetent adenovirus type 26 vector expressing a prefusion-stabilized SARS-CoV-2 spike protein from the original Wuhan strain. Reading from cysteine to phenylalanine, the CDR3 counts 13 amino acids. The retained sequence is limited to the CDR3, 39 bases, with the frame set at the first base. As encoded in the germline V gene, CDR1 is KGHDR while CDR2 is SFDVKD. Ends trimmed: V by 5 bases, J by 2 bases; bases unmatched to a gene: 1.

The sequencing here drew on peripheral blood, taken in a trial of Ad26.COV2.S vaccine versus placebo. The receptor's source is a person aged 18-60 years who received the Ad26.COV2.S COVID-19 vaccine or a placebo. The V and J genes are TRBV24-1 and TRBJ2-7; 8 bases in the middle match TRBD1. The DNA sequence reads TGTGCCACCAGTGGGGACAGGCCCTACGAGCAGTACTTC. It specifies CATSGDRPYEQYF.